The text below deals with one TCR beta chain. This sample stems from a study of beta chain features in type 1 diabetes. What was sequenced were expressed TCRB transcripts, since all of the isolated RNA had been reverse transcribed. Sequencing used immunoSEQ multiplex PCR; TCRdb keeps in-frame clones, though not all of them. The data contain about 150,000 clones, approximately 8.4% of them singletons. The junction had 9 bases not matched to a gene; V was cut back by 5 bases and J by 12 bases. Germline lookup yields CDR1 SGHTA and CDR2 FQGTGA. The CDR3 length is 14 residues. The sample was central memory CD4+ T cells from blood. The chain recombines TRBV7-3 with TRBJ1-6; 8 bases line up with TRBD1. The TCR comes from a woman under 30 in good health. The CDR3 reads CASSQGQGQGPLHF. The CDR3 DNA sequence: TGTGCCAGCAGCCAAGGACAGGGTCAGGGACCCCTCCACTTT.